Below, 12 T cell receptor beta chains from the same sample are listed, as sequenced in a study of type 1 regulatory T cells. The antigens these receptors bind are not known. TCRdb processed the reads anew with MiXCR; each CDR3 protein has one entry. The sample includes 60,000 to 80,000 distinct CDR3 sequences, roughly three fifths of them seen just once. The sequencing sample was made of cultured T cells, either the whole culture or a sorted T cell fraction (not recorded which). This sample's subset: Tr1-enriched cell product generated in vitro against host alloantigens. These receptors came from a human donor in good health.

By sample fraction, this clonotype is medium-sized (0.01 to 0.1%). The genes are TRBV30 and TRBJ1-6; D unclear. V lost 2 bases to trimming and J lost 6 bases, with 8 bases between them. Germline CDR1 is GTSNPN and CDR2 is SVGIG (reference sequence). The CDR3 loop spans 13 amino acids. This CDR3 reads CAWSQQTNSPLHF. For the CDR3, the DNA is TGTGCCTGGAGTCAGCAGACTAATTCACCCCTCCACTTT.

This clonotype turned up a few times. The chain carries TRBV2 and TRBJ1-2; maybe TRBD1 (5 bases). V was shortened by 6 bases and J by 8 bases, with 16 bases between the two germline ends. CDR3 length: 13 amino acids. Looked up from germline, CDR1 is SNHLY and CDR2 is FYNNEI. CDR3 in DNA: TGTGCCAGCAGCCTCGTGACAGAGATCGGCTACACCTTC. Translation: CASSLVTEIGYTF.

The gene calls are TRBV12-3 or TRBV12-4 and TRBJ2-1; possible D gene TRBD1, 9 bases. The V end lost 4 bases, the J end lost 4 bases, and 23 bases lay between the germline ends. The CDR3 is made up of 18 amino acids. The CDR3 spells CASSSDRGVAGPYNEQFF. CDR3 DNA: TGTGCCAGCAGTTCGGACAGGGGAGTAGCGGGACCTTACAATGAGCAGTTCTTC.

The rearrangement links TRBV5-1 to TRBJ2-7, with 7 bases that match TRBD1. The V gene end was trimmed by 4 bases and the J gene end by 2 bases; junction bases not matched to a gene: 6. Germline CDR1 and CDR2: SGHRS and YFSETQ. This CDR3 is built from 14 residues. CDR3 sequence: CASSHRDRAYEQYF. DNA for the CDR3: TGCGCCAGCAGCCACCGGGACAGAGCCTACGAGCAGTACTTC.

The chain has TRBV7-2 and TRBJ2-7, with 7 bases lining up with TRBD1. Germline V gene lookup returns CDR1 SGHTA and CDR2 FQGNSA. The ends lost 5 bases at V and 5 bases at J; junction bases unmatched: 9. The CDR3 covers 14 residues. Written as DNA, the CDR3 is TGTGCCAGCAGCCAACGACAGGGTAGAAACGAGCAGTACTTC. Its protein product is CASSQRQGRNEQYF. The whole variable domain, filled in from reference TRBV7-2 and TRBJ2-7, reads GAGVSQSPSNKVTEKGKDVELRCDPISGHTALYWYRQSLGQGLEFLIYFQGNSAPDKSGLPSDRFSAERTGGSVSTLTIQRTQQEDSAVYLCASSQRQGRNEQYFGPGTRLTVT.

The chain employs TRBV28 and TRBJ2-1; D is possibly TRBD2 (6 bases). CDR1 and CDR2 (germline): MDHEN, SYDVKM. The CDR3 is made up of 12 amino acids. V lost 6 bases, J lost 15 bases, and 18 bases lay in between. CDR3 bases: TGTGCCAGCAGCAACACGGGACTCCTCAGGTTCTTC. Protein: CASSNTGLLRFF.

The chain recombines TRBV5-4 with TRBJ2-1; 12 bases fit TRBD2. The CDR3 covers 16 residues. Germline CDR1 is SGHNT and CDR2 is YYREEE (reference sequence). The J segment lost 6 bases and the V segment lost 4 bases, leaving 8 bases of the junction unmatched. The CDR3, as DNA: TGTGCCAGCAGCCCGGGACTAGCGGGCAACATCAATGAGCAGTTCTTC. Protein sequence: CASSPGLAGNINEQFF.

The chain couples TRBV7-8 to TRBJ1-2, with TRBD1 matching over 9 bases. CDR3 length: 17 amino acids. Per the germline V gene, CDR1 is SGHVS and CDR2 is FQNEAQ. Unmatched junction bases numbered 7, after V lost 1 base and J lost 1 base. The CDR3 DNA reads TGTGCCAGCAGCTTAGGCTTTGGACAGGGGCATAACTATGGCTACACCTTC. Protein sequence: CASSLGFGQGHNYGYTF.

A few counts support this clonotype. V usage is TRBV7-9 and J usage is TRBJ2-2; the match to TRBD1 covers 7 bases. V shed 4 bases, J shed 1 base, and the junction held 15 bases outside the gene matches. CDR3 length: 19 amino acids. Germline V lookup: CDR1 SEHNR, CDR2 FQNEAQ (reference sequence). CDR3 sequence reads: CASSSVRLETGLNTGELFF. As DNA, the CDR3 is TGTGCCAGCAGCTCAGTCCGTCTAGAGACAGGGCTGAACACCGGGGAGCTGTTTTTT.

The gene calls are TRBV7-9 and TRBJ2-3; no clear D. Per germline, CDR1 SEHNR and CDR2 FQNEAQ (reference sequence). V was pared by 11 bases and J by 4 bases, with 7 bases between. CDR3 length: 10 residues. CDR3 sequence (DNA): TGTGCCGCCGTCCCAGATACGCAGTATTTT. Its translation is CAAVPDTQYF.

The chain links TRBV24-1 to TRBJ2-1; 8 positions agree with TRBD2. V gave up 6 bases and J gave up 4 bases; unmatched junction bases: 7. CDR3 size: 15 residues. Per germline, CDR1 KGHDR and CDR2 SFDVKD. The CDR3 loop is CATSPAGATYNEQFF. The DNA of the CDR3 is TGTGCCACCAGTCCAGCGGGGGCGACATACAATGAGCAGTTCTTC.

This sequence joins TRBV2 and TRBJ1-5, with TRBD1 matching 7 bases. Germline loops: CDR1 SNHLY, CDR2 FYNNEI. This CDR3 has 15 amino acids. V dropped 5 bases and J dropped 4; count of bases not matched to a gene: 8. The CDR3 is CASSNTGARNQPQHF. For the CDR3, the DNA is TGTGCCAGCAGTAATACAGGGGCGAGGAATCAGCCCCAGCATTTT.